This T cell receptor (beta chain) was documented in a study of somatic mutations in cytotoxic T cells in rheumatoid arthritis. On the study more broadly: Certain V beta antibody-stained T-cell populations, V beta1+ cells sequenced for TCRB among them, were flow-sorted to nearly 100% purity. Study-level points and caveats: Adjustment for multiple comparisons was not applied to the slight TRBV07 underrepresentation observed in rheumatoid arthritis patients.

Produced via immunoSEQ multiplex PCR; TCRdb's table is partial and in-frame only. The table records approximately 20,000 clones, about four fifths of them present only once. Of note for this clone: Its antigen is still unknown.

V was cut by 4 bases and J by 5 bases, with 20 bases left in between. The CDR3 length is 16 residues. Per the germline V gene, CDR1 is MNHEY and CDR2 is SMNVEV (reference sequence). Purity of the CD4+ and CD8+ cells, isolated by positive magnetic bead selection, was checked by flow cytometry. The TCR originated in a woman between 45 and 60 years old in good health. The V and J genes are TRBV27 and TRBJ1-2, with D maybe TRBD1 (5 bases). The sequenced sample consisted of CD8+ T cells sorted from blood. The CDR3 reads CASSYPRQGIWYGYTF. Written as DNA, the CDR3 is TGTGCCAGCAGTTACCCTCGTCAGGGAATTTGGTATGGCTACACCTTC.